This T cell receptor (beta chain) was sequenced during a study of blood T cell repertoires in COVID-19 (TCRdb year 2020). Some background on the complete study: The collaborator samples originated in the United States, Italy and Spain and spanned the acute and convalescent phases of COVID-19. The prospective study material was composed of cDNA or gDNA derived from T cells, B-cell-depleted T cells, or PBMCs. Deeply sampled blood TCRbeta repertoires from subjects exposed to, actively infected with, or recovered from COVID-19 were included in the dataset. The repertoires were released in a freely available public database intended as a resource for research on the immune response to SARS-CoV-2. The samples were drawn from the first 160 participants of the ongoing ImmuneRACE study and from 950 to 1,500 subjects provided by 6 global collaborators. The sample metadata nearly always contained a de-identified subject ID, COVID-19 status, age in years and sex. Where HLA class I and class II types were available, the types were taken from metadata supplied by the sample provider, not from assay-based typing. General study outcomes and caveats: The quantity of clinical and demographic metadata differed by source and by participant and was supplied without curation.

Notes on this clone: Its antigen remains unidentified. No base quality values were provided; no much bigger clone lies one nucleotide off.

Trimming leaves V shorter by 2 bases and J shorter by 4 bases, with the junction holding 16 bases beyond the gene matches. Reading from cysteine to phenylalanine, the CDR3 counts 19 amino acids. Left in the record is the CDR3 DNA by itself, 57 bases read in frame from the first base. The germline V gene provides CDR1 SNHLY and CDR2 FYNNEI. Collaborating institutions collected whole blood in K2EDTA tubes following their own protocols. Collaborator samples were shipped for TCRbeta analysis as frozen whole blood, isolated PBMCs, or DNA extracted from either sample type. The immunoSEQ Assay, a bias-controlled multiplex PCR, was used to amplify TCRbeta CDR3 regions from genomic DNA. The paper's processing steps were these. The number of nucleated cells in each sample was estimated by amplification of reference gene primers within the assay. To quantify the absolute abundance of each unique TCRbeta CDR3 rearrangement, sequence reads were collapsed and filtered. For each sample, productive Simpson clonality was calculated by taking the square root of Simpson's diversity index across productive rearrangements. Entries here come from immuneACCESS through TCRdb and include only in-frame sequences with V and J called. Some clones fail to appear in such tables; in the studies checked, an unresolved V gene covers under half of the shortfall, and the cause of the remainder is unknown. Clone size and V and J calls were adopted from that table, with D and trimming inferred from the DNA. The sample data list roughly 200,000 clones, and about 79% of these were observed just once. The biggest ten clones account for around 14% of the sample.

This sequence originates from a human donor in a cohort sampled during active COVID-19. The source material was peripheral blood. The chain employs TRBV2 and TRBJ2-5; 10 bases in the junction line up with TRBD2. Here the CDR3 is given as CASSERGRLAGVRSETQYF. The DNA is TGTGCCAGCAGTGAAAGGGGTCGGCTAGCGGGAGTTAGATCAGAGACCCAGTACTTC.